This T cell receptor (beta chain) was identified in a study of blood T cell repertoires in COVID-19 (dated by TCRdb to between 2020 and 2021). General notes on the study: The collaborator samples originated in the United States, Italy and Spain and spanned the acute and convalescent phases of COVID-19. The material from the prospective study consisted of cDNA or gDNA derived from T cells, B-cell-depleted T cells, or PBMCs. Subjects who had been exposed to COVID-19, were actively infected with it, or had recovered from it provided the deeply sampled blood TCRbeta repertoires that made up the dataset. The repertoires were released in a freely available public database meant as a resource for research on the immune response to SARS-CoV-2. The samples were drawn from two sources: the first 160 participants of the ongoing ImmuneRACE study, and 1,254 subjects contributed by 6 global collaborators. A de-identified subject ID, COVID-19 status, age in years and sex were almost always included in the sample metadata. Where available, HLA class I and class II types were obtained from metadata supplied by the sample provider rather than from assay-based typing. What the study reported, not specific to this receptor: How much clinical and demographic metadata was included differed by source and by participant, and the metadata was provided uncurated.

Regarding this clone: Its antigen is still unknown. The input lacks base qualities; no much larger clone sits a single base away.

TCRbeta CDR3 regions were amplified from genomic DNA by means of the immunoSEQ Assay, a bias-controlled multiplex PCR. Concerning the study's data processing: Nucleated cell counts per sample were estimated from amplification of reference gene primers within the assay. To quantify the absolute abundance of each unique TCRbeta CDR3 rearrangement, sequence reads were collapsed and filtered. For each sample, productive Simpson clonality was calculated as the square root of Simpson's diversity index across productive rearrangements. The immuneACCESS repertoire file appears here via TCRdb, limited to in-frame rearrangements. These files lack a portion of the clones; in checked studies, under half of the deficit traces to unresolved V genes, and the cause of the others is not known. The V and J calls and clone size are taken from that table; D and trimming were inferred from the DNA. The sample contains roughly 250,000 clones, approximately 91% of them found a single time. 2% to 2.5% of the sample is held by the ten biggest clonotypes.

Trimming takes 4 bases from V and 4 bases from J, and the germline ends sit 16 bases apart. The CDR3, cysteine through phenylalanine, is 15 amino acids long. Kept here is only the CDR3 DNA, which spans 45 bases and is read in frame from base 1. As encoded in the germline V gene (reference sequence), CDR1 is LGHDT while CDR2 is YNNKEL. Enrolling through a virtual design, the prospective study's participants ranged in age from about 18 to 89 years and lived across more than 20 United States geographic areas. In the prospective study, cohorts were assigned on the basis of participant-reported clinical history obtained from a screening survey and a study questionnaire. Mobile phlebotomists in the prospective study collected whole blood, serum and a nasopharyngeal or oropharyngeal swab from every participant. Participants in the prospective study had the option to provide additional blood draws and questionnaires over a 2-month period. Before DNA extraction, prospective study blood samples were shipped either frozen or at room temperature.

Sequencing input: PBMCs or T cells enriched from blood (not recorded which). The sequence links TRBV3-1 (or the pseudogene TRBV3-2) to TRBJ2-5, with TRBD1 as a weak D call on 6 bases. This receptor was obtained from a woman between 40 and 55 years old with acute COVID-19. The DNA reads TGTGCCAGCAGCCCCGAGTGGGGGCTGGTAGAGACCCAGTACTTC. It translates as CASSPEWGLVETQYF.